One sample yielded the 4 T cell receptor beta chains listed below, sequenced in a study of vaccination effects on CD4 cells after COVID-19. Their recognized antigens are unknown. Libraries were prepared by immunoSEQ multiplex PCR; TCRdb keeps only in-frame clonotypes and omits some of them. The sample records around 33,000 clones, approximately 60% being singletons. Under the ViraFEST assay, PBMC were stimulated with viral peptide pools so that antigen-specific CD4+ T cells expanded. Sequencing was performed afterwards. It was after approximately 10 days of culture that CD4+ T cells were isolated. Everyone in the study got two shots of either the BNT162b2 or mRNA-1273 vaccine. The sample here was CD4+ T cells from PBMCs cultured with SARS-CoV-2 spike peptides, taken after COVID-19 vaccination. Source of these receptors: a human donor who received a COVID-19 vaccine.

V usage is TRBV18 and J usage is TRBJ1-2; D gene uncertain. The CDR3 extends over 14 amino acids. Germline values: CDR1 KGHSH, CDR2 LQKENI. Trimming cost V 1 base and J 5 bases, with 11 bases left between them. CDR3 amino acids: CASSPLDDSYGYTF. DNA of the CDR3: TGTGCCAGCTCACCACTCGATGATTCTTATGGCTACACCTTC. Full variable domain (remainder filled in from reference TRBV18 and TRBJ1-2): NAGVMQNPRHLVRRRGQEARLRCSPMKGHSHVYWYRQLPEEGLKFMVYLQKENIIDESGMPKERFSAEFPKEGPSILRIQQVVRGDSAAYFCASSPLDDSYGYTFGSGTRLTVV.

The rearrangement links TRBV7-7 to TRBJ2-2; possible D gene TRBD2, 6 bases. Trimming removed 0 bases from V and 5 bases from J, with 10 bases in between. In germline, CDR1 is SSHAT, CDR2 FNYEAQ (reference sequence). This CDR3 has 15 residues. The chain's CDR3 is CASSLASGTTGELFF. DNA of the CDR3: TGTGCCAGCAGCTTAGCCTCCGGGACTACCGGGGAGCTGTTTTTT.

The chain links TRBV5-1 to TRBJ1-3; D is undetermined. CDR1 and CDR2 (germline): SGHRS, YFSETQ. V lost 1 base and J lost 0, with 8 bases in between. The CDR3 covers 15 residues. The CDR3 sequence: CASSLQGSSGNTIYF. CDR3 in DNA: TGCGCCAGCAGCTTGCAAGGTAGCTCTGGAAACACCATATATTTT.

CDR3 amino acids: CASSPGTWGDSSGNTIYF. CDR3 nucleotide sequence: TGTGCCAGCAGCCCAGGAACCTGGGGGGACAGCTCTGGAAACACCATATATTTT. The rearrangement uses TRBV3-1 (or the pseudogene TRBV3-2) and TRBJ1-3; 7 bases are a match to TRBD1. Germline loops: CDR1 LGHDT, CDR2 YNNKEL (reference sequence). J gave up 0 bases and V 4 bases, and 12 bases lay outside the gene matches. This CDR3 comprises 18 residues.